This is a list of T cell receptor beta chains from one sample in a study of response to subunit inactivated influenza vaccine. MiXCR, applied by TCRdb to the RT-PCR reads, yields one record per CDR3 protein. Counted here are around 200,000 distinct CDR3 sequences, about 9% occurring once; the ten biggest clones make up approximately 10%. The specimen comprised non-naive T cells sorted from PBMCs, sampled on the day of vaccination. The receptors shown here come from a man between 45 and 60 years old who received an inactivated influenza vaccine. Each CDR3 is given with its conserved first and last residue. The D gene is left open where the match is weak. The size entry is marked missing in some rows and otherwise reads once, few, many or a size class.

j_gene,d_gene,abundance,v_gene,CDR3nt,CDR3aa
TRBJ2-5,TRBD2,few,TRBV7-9,TGTGCCAGCAGCTCGATGACTAGCGGGGGGGTCGAGACCCAGTACTTC,CASSSMTSGGVETQYF
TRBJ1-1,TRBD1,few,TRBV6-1,TGTGCCAGCCGGACAGGGGGCGAATCTGAAGCTTTCTTT,CASRTGGESEAFF
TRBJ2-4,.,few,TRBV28,TGTGCCAGCAGCGAAGGACAAGCCAAAAACATTCAGTACTTC,CASSEGQAKNIQYF
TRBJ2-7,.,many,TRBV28,TGTGCCAGCAGCTTAATCAGTTACGAGCAGTACTTC,CASSLISYEQYF
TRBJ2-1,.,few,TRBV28,TGTGCCAGCAGTTTGGTGGTAGCGCCCTACAATGAGCAGTTCTTC,CASSLVVAPYNEQFF
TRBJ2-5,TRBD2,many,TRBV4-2,TGTGCCAGCAGCCAGGGGGGGGATAAGAACTTC,CASSQGGDKNF
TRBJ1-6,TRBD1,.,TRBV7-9,TGTGCCAGCAGCTTAGAAGGGGGCCGTAATTCACCCCTCCACTTT,CASSLEGGRNSPLHF
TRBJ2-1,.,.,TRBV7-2,TGTGCCAGCAGCTTAGTCCCCAGGGAGACCTACAATGAGCAGTTCTTC,CASSLVPRETYNEQFF
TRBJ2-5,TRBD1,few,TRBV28,TGTGCCAGCAGTTCCCCCGGGACAGGGACGGAGACCCAGTACTTC,CASSSPGTGTETQYF
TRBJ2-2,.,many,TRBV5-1,TGCGCCAGCAGTCCGGACCTCGGGGAGCTGTTTTTT,CASSPDLGELFF
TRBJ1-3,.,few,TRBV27,TGTGCCAGCAGCGCTGGGGGGGCGTATCCTGGAAACACCATATATTTT,CASSAGGAYPGNTIYF
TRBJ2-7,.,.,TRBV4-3,TGCGCCAGCAGCCAAGAAAGCAACAGGGAGCAGTACTTC,CASSQESNREQYF
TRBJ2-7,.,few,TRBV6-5,TGTGCCAGCAGTTACGCGGGACAGACCTACGAGCAGTACTTC,CASSYAGQTYEQYF
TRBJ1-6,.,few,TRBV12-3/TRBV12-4,TGTGCCAGCAGCACCCGCGGCACAGGGTCAAGGAATTCACCCCTCCACTTT,CASSTRGTGSRNSPLHF
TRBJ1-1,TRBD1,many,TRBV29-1,TGCAGCGTTGTCCTCCTGGAAGGGGGCCCTTCTTTCTTT,CSVVLLEGGPSFF
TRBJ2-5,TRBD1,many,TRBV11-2,TGTGCCAGCAGCGTACAGGGGGCGCGGGAGACCCAGTACTTC,CASSVQGARETQYF
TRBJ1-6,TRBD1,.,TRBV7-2,TGTGCCAGCAGGGGACAGTCGACGGTTTCACCCCTCCACTTT,CASRGQSTVSPLHF
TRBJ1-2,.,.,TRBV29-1,TGCAGCGTTGATAGCTTGGAAGGCTACACCTTC,CSVDSLEGYTF
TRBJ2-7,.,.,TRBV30,TGTGCCTGGGAGGAATCCTACGAGCAGTACTTC,CAWEESYEQYF
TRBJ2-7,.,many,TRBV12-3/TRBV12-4,TGTGCCAGCACCCGAGGGGACGATTCCTACGAGCAGTACTTC,CASTRGDDSYEQYF
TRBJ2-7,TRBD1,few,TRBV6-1,TGTGCCTCCCAGGGGGCGCAGGGTCCCTACGAGCAGTACTTC,CASQGAQGPYEQYF
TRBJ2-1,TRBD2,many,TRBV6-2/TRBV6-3,TGTGCCAGCAGCCCGCGGTGGGGACTAGCGCCGCTTAGCTCCTACAATGAGCAGTTCTTC,CASSPRWGLAPLSSYNEQFF
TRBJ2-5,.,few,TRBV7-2,TGTGCCAGCAGCTCATGGGGACTTTATCAAGAGACCCAGTACTTC,CASSSWGLYQETQYF
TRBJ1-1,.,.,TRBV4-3,TGCGCCAGCAGCCACTCTGGGGCTGAAGCTTTCTTT,CASSHSGAEAFF
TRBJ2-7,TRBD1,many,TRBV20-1,TGCAGTGCTACTAAAAAGACAGGGAGCGCGTACGAGCAGTACTTC,CSATKKTGSAYEQYF
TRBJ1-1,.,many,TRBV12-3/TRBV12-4,TGTGCCAGCAGTTTAAATCTTGTACAGGAAGCTTTCTTT,CASSLNLVQEAFF
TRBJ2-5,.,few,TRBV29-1,TGCAGCGGCAACCGGGCCCGGGGATACGAGACCCAGTACTTC,CSGNRARGYETQYF
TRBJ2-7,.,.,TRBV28,TGTGCCAGCAGTTTACGAATCGAGCAGTACTTC,CASSLRIEQYF
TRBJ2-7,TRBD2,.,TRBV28,TGTGCCAGCAGCCCTACTAGCGGGAGGACTTCCTACGAGCAGTACTTC,CASSPTSGRTSYEQYF
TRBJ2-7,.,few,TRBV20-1,TGCAGTGCTAGTGATAGCGTGGGAGTGGAGCAGTACTTC,CSASDSVGVEQYF
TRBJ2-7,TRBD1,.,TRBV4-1,TGCGCCAGCAGCCAGACAGGGGGCCCCAAGGGCGAGCAGTACTTC,CASSQTGGPKGEQYF
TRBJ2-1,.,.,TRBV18,TGTGCCAGCTCACCCCCCAAGGTTTATTACAATGAGCAGTTCTTC,CASSPPKVYYNEQFF
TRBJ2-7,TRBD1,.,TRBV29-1,TGCAGCGTCATGGGAGGCGTAGGGGACAGGTCCGCCTACGAGCAGTACTTC,CSVMGGVGDRSAYEQYF
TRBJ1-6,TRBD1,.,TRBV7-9,TGTGCCAGCAGCTTAGGGGACAGGGCCTATAATTCACCCCTCCACTTT,CASSLGDRAYNSPLHF
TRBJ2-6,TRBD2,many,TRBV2,TGTGCCAGCAGTGTCTTGTCGGGACTAGCGGGCTCTGGGGCCAACGTCCTGACTTTC,CASSVLSGLAGSGANVLTF
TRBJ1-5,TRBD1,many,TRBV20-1,TGCAGTGCGTGTAGGACAGGGCGCGGCAATCAGCCCCAGCATTTT,CSACRTGRGNQPQHF
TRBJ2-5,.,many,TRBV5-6,TGTGCCAGCAGCTTTTCGGGAGAGACCCAGTACTTC,CASSFSGETQYF
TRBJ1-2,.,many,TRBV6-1,TGTGCCAGCAGTGAAGCGCTAGGTCGCCCCGGGGGCTACACCTTC,CASSEALGRPGGYTF
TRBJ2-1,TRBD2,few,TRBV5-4,TGTGCCAGTCAGAGCGGGGGGTTTTACAATGAGCAGTTCTTC,CASQSGGFYNEQFF
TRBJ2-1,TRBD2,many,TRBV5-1,TGCGCCAGCAGCTTGGTCGGGGGAGGGCGGGCAGAGGAGCAGTTCTTC,CASSLVGGGRAEEQFF
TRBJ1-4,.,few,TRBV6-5,TGTGCCAGCAGTTACGGCAGGGTTAATGAAAAACTGTTTTTT,CASSYGRVNEKLFF
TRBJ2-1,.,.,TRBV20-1,TGCTGTGCTAGAGAGATCCAGGGACAAGGGAGATCCAATGAGCAGTTCTTC,CCAREIQGQGRSNEQFF
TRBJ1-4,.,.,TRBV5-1,TGCGCCAGCAGTTCGGACGGCCGCGGTAATGAAAAACTGTTTTTT,CASSSDGRGNEKLFF
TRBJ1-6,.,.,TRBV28,TGTGCCAGCAGTCTACCTAGGTATAATTCACCCCTCCACTTT,CASSLPRYNSPLHF
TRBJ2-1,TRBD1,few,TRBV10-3,TGTGCCATCAGTCCCGGGACAGGGGCCTACAATGAGCAGTTCTTC,CAISPGTGAYNEQFF